Reported below is one TCR beta chain. Unique molecular identifiers featured in how the TCRbeta library was prepared. TCRdb redid the calling of the PCR reads with MiXCR, one entry per CDR3 protein. This repertoire shows about 610,000 distinct CDR3 sequences, over 9.5% found once; its top ten account for about 4%. The data belong to a study of T-cell reconstitution after alpha-beta-depleted transplantation in children. CDR1 is SGHTA and CDR2 is FQGNSA in the germline V gene. The length of the CDR3 is 16 residues. J lost 0 bases, V lost 4 bases, and 5 bases had no gene match. This clonotype originated in a human donor who donated a stem cell graft to a child with acute myeloid leukemia. The chain employs TRBV7-2 and TRBJ2-1; 8 bases fit TRBD1. The sample was PBMCs from the stem cell graft donor, taken from the stem cell graft. In DNA form, the CDR3 reads TGTGCCAGCAGCTGGGACAGGCCAAGCTCCTACAATGAGCAGTTCTTC. Translated: CASSWDRPSSYNEQFF.